What follows is one T cell receptor (beta chain) and its context. Antigen: not known. Every sampled donor was Caucasian and healthy. In TCRdb, the 5' RACE reads were re-called with MiXCR into one record per CDR3 protein. The sample contains roughly 1,500,000 distinct CDR3 sequences, under 35% of which appear only once. The data were obtained in a study of identical twins. Broader study findings: Models, which agreed with sharing between unrelated individuals, nonetheless underestimated the out-of-frame TCR alpha sharing seen in monozygotic twins.

Germline V lookup: CDR1 SGHDN, CDR2 FVKESK. Trimming stripped 2 bases from V and 5 bases from J, with 10 bases between. The CDR3 is made up of 15 amino acids. Source material: cord blood. The source of this sequence is a newborn girl in good health. The chain is built from TRBV14 and TRBJ1-6; a possible D gene is TRBD1 (5 bases). CDR3 in amino acids: CASSQSGIHNSPLHF. CDR3 nucleotides: TGTGCCAGCAGCCAATCAGGGATACATAATTCACCCCTCCACTTT.